Listed here is a single T cell receptor (beta chain). This clonotype showed up just a few times. Its cognate antigen has yet to be identified. No clone much larger than this one lies a single base away; base qualities are absent. The donors were some 36 Caucasian individuals from Russia, aged roughly 6 to 100 years, who were systemically healthy. About 10 milliliters of peripheral blood were collected from each donor into EDTA-treated Vacutainer tubes. PBMCs were isolated by Ficoll-Paque density-gradient centrifugation, with at least 6 million obtained per sample. Total RNA was extracted from PBMCs with Trizol reagent, with at least 5.5 micrograms obtained per sample. Naive CD45RAhigh/CD27high T cell percentages were measured by flow cytometry on a PBMC aliquot from every donor. The library was made by 5' RACE. Sequencing used an Illumina HiSeq 2500. The second PCR ran for about 6 to 11 cycles and used a J-beta primer mix along with a sample-barcoded 5' primer. A unique molecular identifier was introduced onto each TCR beta cDNA molecule by a template-switch 5' adaptor carrying 12 random nucleotides. Each sample yielded at least 2.5 million CDR3-containing paired-end reads. First-strand cDNA was synthesized from all RNA with the Mint cDNA synthesis kit, primed by a TRBC-specific oligonucleotide. Following uracil-DNA glycosylase treatment, a first 18-cycle PCR with universal primers M1SS and BC2_uni_R was performed on all cDNA. The source study handled its data this way. Each sample was normalized by randomly selecting 1 million high-quality reads, each carrying a distinct molecular identifier. Reads with shared molecular identifiers were discarded instead of being binned into consensus sequences. MiTCR, set to a Q25 quality threshold and the strictest error-elimination algorithm, was used for CDR3 identification, clonotype clustering and error correction. A nonparametric unseen species model with Euler transformation was used to estimate a lower bound on total TCR beta diversity. In-frame beta chains were kept once TCRdb had trimmed the public reads at Q25 with fastp and called clones with MiXCR. Rows are unified per CDR3 protein, each entry keeping the most common DNA and genes. These V and J calls derive from TCRdb rather than the authors' analysis. The sample table contains 2 million or so distinct CDR3 sequences; only one count was recorded for just under 50% of them. In total, the top ten clones hold approximately 2.1% of the sample.

Including the terminal cysteine and phenylalanine, the CDR3 comprises 15 residues. Here the CDR3 DNA is all that survives: 45 bases in frame from base 1. The junction carries 13 bases between V and J, which are trimmed by 4 bases and 0 bases respectively. The record originates from a study of blood T cells in healthy people across ages (dated by TCRdb to about 2015). Notes on the research overall: In model experiments, roughly one uniquely barcoded TCR beta cDNA molecule per two T cells was captured by template switching. To track age-related changes in TCR beta repertoire diversity, the study relied on deep sequencing normalized with unique cDNA molecular identifiers. Using the same blood draw, the study looked at two additional independent replicas of 1 million unique cDNA reads for two donors, one aged 18 to 30 and the other aged 80 or older. Donors of different ages were randomly distributed across sequencing lanes to avoid experimental bias. The donors were divided into four age groups: young (average 16 years), middle-aged (roughly 40), aged (approximately 62) and long-lived (around 87).

Results the study describes overall, beyond this receptor: Observed TCR beta diversity per million T cells fell roughly linearly with age, and a significant reduction was already apparent by age roughly 40. The percentage of naive T cells measured by flow cytometry correlated strongly with observed TCR beta diversity. Bulk unsorted PBMC profiling prevented conclusive comparison of naive and antigen-experienced compartments. Compared with the aged group, the long-lived group had more naive CD4+ T cells, fewer expanded clones and increased TCR diversity, suggesting age selection. Because the CMV infection status of the donors was unknown, age-related changes in expanded clonotypes may potentially have been confounded. Total diversity estimates from one million sequenced T cells were considered lower bounds and underestimates.

The specimen sequenced was blood. The TCR sequence derives from a woman between 40 and 55 years old in good health. The chain uses TRBV12-3 or TRBV12-4 and TRBJ2-7; a confident D gene designation cannot be given. The CDR3 has the sequence CASSSWTVPSYEQYF. The nucleotide sequence is given as TGTGCCAGCAGTTCCTGGACGGTCCCCTCCTACGAGCAGTACTTC.